The 5 T cell receptor beta chains below all came from one sample that was sequenced in a study of PD-1 blockade in mismatch repair-deficient tumors. TCRdb's copy holds only in-frame clones and misses some; the assay was immunoSEQ multiplex PCR. The table has 39,000 or so clones, around 80% seen once. The material was PBMCs, obtained 38 to 40 weeks after starting pembrolizumab. These receptors all stem from an adult with mismatch repair-deficient cancer.

This clone was picked up a small number of times. The chain uses TRBV6-1 and TRBJ2-7; D call uncertain. Trimming shortened V by 4 bases and J by 3 bases, and 10 bases separated the two germline ends. The CDR3 runs 13 residues. Germline V CDR1 and CDR2: MNHNS, SASEGT. CDR3 coding DNA: TGTGCCAGCAGTGTTAGTATCCTCTACGAGCAGTACTTC. Protein: CASSVSILYEQYF.

J is TRBJ2-1 and V is TRBV5-1; 7 nucleotides match TRBD2. The V gene's germline CDR1 is SGHRS and CDR2 YFSETQ. V gave up 0 bases and J gave up 10 bases; unmatched junction bases: 7. The CDR3 is made up of 14 amino acids. This chain's CDR3 is CASSLGRAGDEQFF. The DNA of the CDR3 is TGCGCCAGCAGCTTGGGTCGGGCGGGAGACGAGCAGTTCTTC.

The chain combines TRBV18 with TRBJ2-3; D unresolved. The CDR3 extends over 14 amino acids. Trimming shortened V by 1 base and J by 6 bases, and 11 bases separated the two germline ends. Germline values: CDR1 KGHSH, CDR2 LQKENI. Here the CDR3 reads CASSPRASEDTQYF. The CDR3 DNA reads TGTGCCAGCTCACCACGGGCTTCCGAGGATACGCAGTATTTT.

The chain employs TRBV6-6 and TRBJ2-3; D perhaps matches TRBD2 (6 bases). This CDR3 is built from 14 residues. Germline assignment: CDR1 MNHNY and CDR2 SVGAGI (reference sequence). Deletions cut 4 bases from V and 3 bases from J, with 11 bases between. For the CDR3, the DNA is TGTGCCAGCAGTTTCCTGACTAGAACAGATACGCAGTATTTT. Protein product: CASSFLTRTDTQYF.

V gene TRBV28 combines with J gene TRBJ2-7, with a weak D call TRBD2 (7 bases). CDR3 size: 15 residues. The ends were cut back, 5 bases at V and 4 bases at J, with 18 bases in the middle. CDR1 MDHEN and CDR2 SYDVKM come from the germline V gene. CDR3 loop: CASSPPGDGGYEQYF. Here the CDR3 DNA reads TGTGCCAGCAGTCCCCCAGGGGACGGGGGGTACGAGCAGTACTTC.